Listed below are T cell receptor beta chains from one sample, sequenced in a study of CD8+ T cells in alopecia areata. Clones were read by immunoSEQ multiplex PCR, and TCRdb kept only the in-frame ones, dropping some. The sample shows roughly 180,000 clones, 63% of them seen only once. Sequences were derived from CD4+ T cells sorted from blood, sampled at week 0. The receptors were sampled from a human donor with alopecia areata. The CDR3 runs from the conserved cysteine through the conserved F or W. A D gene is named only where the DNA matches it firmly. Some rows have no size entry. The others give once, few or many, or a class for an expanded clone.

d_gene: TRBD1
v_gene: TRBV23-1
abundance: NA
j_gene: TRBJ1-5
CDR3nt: TGCGCCAGCGGGCGACAGGGTATCGGACCCAAGCATTTT
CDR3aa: CASGRQGIGPKHF

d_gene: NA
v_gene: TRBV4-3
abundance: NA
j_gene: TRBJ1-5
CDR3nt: TGCGCCAGCAGCCAAGACATACAGGAGCTTAGCAATCAGCCCCAGCATTTT
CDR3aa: CASSQDIQELSNQPQHF

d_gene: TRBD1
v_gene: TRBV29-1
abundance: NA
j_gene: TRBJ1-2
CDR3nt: TGCAGCGTAGGGGACAGGGGCAGCGGTGGCTACACCTTC
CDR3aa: CSVGDRGSGGYTF

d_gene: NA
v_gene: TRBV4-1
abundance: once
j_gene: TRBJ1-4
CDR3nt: TGCGCCACTACAGACTCAACTAATGAAAAACTGTTTTTT
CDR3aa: CATTDSTNEKLFF

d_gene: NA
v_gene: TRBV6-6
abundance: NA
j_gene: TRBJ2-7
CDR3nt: TGTGCCAGCAGTTACTCGATGGACAGGCAGTACTTC
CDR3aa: CASSYSMDRQYF

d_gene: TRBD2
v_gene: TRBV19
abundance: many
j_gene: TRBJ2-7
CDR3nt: TGTGCCAGTAGTACCTGGACTAGCGGGGGGCCCTACGAGCAGTACTTC
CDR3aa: CASSTWTSGGPYEQYF

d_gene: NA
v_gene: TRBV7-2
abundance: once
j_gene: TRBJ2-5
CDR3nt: TGTGCCAGCAGCGCAGGACTGCCCGTGGGGGAGACCCAGTACTTC
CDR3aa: CASSAGLPVGETQYF

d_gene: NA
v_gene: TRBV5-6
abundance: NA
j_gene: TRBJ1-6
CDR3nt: TGTGCCAGCAGCCATGGGAGACGAGGCGGGCATTCACCCCTCCACTTT
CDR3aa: CASSHGRRGGHSPLHF

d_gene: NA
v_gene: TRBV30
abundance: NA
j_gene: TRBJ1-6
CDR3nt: TGTGCCTGGGGGCAGGATAATTCACCCCTCCACTTT
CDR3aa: CAWGQDNSPLHF

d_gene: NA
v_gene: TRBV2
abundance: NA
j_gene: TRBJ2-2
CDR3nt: TGTGCCAGCACCGATCAGGGGCCCGGGGAGCTGTTTTTT
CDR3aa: CASTDQGPGELFF

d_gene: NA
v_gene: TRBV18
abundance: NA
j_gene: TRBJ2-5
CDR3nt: TGTGCCAGCTCACCAGGGTTTCAAGAGACCCAGTACTTC
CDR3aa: CASSPGFQETQYF

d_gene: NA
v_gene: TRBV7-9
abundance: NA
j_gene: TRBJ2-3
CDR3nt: TGTGCCAGCAGGCCGGTAGGCCAAGATACGCAGTATTTT
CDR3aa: CASRPVGQDTQYF

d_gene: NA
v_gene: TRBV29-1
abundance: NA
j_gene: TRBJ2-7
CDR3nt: TGCAGCGTTGAAGTTGACACTATCTACGAGCAGTACTTC
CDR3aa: CSVEVDTIYEQYF

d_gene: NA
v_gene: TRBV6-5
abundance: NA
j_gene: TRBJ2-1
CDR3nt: TGTGCCAGCAGTTACCCGGGGTCACCGAATGAGCAGTTCTTC
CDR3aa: CASSYPGSPNEQFF